This record concerns one T cell receptor (beta chain) sequence. The source of the sample is a study of blood T cell repertoires in COVID-19. Study background: The United States, Italy and Spain supplied acute and convalescent COVID-19 samples. Sources were T cells, B-cell-depleted T cells, or PBMCs; the material itself was cDNA or gDNA.

This CDR3 comprises 15 residues. The V gene's germline CDR1 is MGHRA and CDR2 YSYEKL. V was pared by 4 bases and J by 5 bases, with 5 bases of the junction left unmatched. The Seattle patients, enrolled during active infection, were followed longitudinally. Original processing notes: The authors estimated nucleated cell counts from reference gene primer amplification. Measured with immunoSEQ multiplex PCR; TCRdb has only the in-frame clones, and not every one. That table furnishes V, J and clone size, whereas the DNA furnished D and trimming. The sample lists approximately 90,000 clones, just under 80% occurring once.

This receptor was identified in an older man with COVID-19, enrolled during active disease. Source material: peripheral blood. This chain links TRBV4-1 with TRBJ2-5, with TRBD2 matching over 12 bases. The DNA for the CDR3 is TGCGCCAGCAGCCTATCTAGCGGGGGGGCGGAGACCCAGTACTTC. Protein: CASSLSSGGAETQYF.